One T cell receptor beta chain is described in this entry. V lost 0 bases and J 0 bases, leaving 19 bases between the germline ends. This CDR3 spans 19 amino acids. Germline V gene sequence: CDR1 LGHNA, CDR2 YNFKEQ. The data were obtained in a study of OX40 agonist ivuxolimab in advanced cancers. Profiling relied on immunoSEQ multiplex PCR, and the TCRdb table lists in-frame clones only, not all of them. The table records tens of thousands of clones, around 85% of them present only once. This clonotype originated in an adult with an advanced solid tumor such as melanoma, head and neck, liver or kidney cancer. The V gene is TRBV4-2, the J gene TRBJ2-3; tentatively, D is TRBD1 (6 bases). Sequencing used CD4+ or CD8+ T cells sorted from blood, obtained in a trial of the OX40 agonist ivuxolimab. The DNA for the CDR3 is TGTGCCAGCAGCCAAGAACGGCCAGGGGTGTTTACTAGCACAGATACGCAGTATTTT. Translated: CASSQERPGVFTSTDTQYF.